This T cell receptor (beta chain) stems from a study of spatial heterogeneity in lung cancer. Study at large: 72 TRACERx patients with early, untreated non-small cell lung cancer donated samples.

Every TCR cDNA molecule bore its own unique molecular identifier. TCRdb processed the 5' RACE reads anew with MiXCR; each CDR3 protein has one entry. The sample carries 110,000 or so distinct CDR3 sequences, approximately 10% recorded once. Germline CDR1 is MNHNS and CDR2 is SASEGT. V dropped 7 bases and J dropped 8; count of bases not matched to a gene: 25. The CDR3 has 19 residues. Time point meaning: blood at routine non-recurrence follow-up after resection. This material consisted of PBMCs, taken at follow-up. The V and J genes are TRBV6-1 and TRBJ2-1, with 8 positions matching TRBD2. The sequence came from a female donor with early-stage non-small cell lung cancer. The CDR3 is CASKKSGSVVSSGQYEQFF. The CDR3, as DNA: TGTGCCAGCAAGAAAAGCGGGAGCGTGGTATCCTCAGGACAATATGAGCAGTTCTTC.